This T cell receptor beta chain is from a study of cytomegalovirus exposure and HLA in healthy donors. General study points: The study flagged fewer than 200 TCR beta chains as cytomegalovirus-associated. Within the roughly 120 validation repertoires, first-cohort TCR clusters tended to co-occur, according to a later analysis. In vitro checks showed that a few CMV-associated chains really do target CMV antigens.

Data came from immunoSEQ multiplex PCR; TCRdb stores just in-frame clones and leaves some out. Of fewer than 150,000 clones in the sample, approximately 86% were seen once. About this clone: Its antigen remains unknown.

This clonotype was obtained from a man younger than 35 in good health and CMV-seropositive. Sequenced: PBMCs.

CDR3 amino acids: CAWSQGLGELFF. In nucleotides, the CDR3 is TGTGCCTGGAGCCAGGGTTTGGGGGAGCTGTTTTTT. The chain employs TRBV30 and TRBJ2-2; D perhaps matches TRBD1 (5 bases). The V end was cut by 3 bases, the J end by 8 bases, with 10 bases between. Looked up from germline, CDR1 is GTSNPN and CDR2 is SVGIG (reference sequence). The CDR3 consists of 12 residues.